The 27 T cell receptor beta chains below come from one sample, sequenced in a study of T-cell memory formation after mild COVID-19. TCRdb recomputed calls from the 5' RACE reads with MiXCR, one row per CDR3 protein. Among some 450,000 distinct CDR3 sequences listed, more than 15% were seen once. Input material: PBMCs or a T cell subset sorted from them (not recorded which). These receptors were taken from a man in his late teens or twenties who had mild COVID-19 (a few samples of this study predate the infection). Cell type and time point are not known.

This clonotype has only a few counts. DNA of the CDR3: TGTGCCAGCAGCTTTGGACTGGGGGTCTACGAGCAGTACGTC. Its protein is CASSFGLGVYEQYV. The chain has TRBV5-5 and TRBJ2-7, with D perhaps assigned TRBD1 or TRBD2 (5 bases each). Germline V gives CDR1 SGHKS, CDR2 YYEKEE (reference sequence). The CDR3 has 14 residues. V shed 2 bases and J shed 3 bases, with 12 bases lying between them.

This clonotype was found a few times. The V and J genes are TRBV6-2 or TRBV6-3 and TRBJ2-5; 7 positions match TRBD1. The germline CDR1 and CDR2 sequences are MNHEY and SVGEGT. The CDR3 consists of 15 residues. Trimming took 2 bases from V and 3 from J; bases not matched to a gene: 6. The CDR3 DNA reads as TGTGCCAGCAGTTACCTGGGACAGAACAAAGAGACCCAGTACTTC. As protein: CASSYLGQNKETQYF.

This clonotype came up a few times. Here the CDR3 reads CATLTMGGHYEQYF. CDR3 coding DNA: TGTGCCACCCTAACTATGGGGGGGCACTACGAGCAGTACTTC. The chain is built from TRBV10-3 and TRBJ2-7, with TRBD2 as a possible D gene (7 bases). Germline CDR1 ENHRY, CDR2 SYGVKD. The CDR3 totals 14 residues. The germline V and J ends were trimmed by 10 bases and 3 bases, with 19 bases remaining between them.

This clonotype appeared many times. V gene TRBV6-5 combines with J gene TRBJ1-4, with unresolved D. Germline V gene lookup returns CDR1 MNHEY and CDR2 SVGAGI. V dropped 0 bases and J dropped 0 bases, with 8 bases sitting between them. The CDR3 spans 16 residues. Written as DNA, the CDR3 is TGTGCCAGCAGTTACTCCTTCGGTGCAACTAATGAAAAACTGTTTTTT. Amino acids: CASSYSFGATNEKLFF.

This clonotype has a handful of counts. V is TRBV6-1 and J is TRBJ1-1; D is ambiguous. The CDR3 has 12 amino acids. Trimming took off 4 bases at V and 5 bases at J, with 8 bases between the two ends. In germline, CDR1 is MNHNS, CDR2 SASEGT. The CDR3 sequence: CASSVERTEAFF. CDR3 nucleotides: TGTGCCAGCAGTGTGGAGAGGACTGAAGCTTTCTTT.

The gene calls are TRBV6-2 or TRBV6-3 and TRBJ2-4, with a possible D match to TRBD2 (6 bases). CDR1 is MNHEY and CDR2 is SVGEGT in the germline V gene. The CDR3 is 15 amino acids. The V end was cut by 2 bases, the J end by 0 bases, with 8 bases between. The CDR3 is CASSYEGLAKNIQYF. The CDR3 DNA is TGTGCCAGCAGTTACGAGGGACTAGCCAAAAACATTCAGTACTTC.

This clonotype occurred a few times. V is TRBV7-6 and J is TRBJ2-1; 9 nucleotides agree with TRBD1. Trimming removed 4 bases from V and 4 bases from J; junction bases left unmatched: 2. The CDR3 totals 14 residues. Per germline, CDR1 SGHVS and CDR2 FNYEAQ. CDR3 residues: CASSSGQGYNEQFF. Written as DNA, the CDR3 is TGTGCCAGCAGCTCTGGACAGGGGTACAATGAGCAGTTCTTC. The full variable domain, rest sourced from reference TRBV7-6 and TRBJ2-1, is GAGVSQSPRYKVTKRGQDVALRCDPISGHVSLYWYRQALGQGPEFLTYFNYEAQQDKSGLPNDRFSAERPEGSISTLTIQRTEQRDSAMYRCASSSGQGYNEQFFGPGTRLTVL.

The CDR3 sequence: CSASPTSGGTTDTQYF. CDR3 DNA sequence: TGCAGTGCTAGCCCCACTAGCGGGGGGACCACAGATACGCAGTATTTT. The J gene is TRBJ2-3, the V gene TRBV20-1, with 12 nucleotides matching TRBD2. In germline, CDR1 is DFQATT, CDR2 SNEGSKA (reference sequence). This CDR3 comprises 16 residues. With V trimmed by 3 bases and J by 2 bases, 6 bases remained unmatched.

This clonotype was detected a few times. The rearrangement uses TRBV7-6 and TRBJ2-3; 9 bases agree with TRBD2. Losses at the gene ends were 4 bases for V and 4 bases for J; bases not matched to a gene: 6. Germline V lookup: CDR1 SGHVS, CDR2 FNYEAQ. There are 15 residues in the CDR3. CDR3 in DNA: TGTGCCAGCAGCTCTAGCGGGGCCATCCCAGATACGCAGTATTTT. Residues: CASSSSGAIPDTQYF. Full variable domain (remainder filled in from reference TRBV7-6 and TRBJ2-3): GAGVSQSPRYKVTKRGQDVALRCDPISGHVSLYWYRQALGQGPEFLTYFNYEAQQDKSGLPNDRFSAERPEGSISTLTIQRTEQRDSAMYRCASSSSGAIPDTQYFGPGTRLTVL.

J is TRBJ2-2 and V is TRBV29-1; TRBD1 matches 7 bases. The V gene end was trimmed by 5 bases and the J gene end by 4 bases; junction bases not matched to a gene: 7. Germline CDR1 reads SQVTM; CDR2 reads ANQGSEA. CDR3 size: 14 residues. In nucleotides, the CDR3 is TGCAGCGTTCAGGGACAGATGGGCACCGGGGAGCTGTTTTTT. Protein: CSVQGQMGTGELFF.

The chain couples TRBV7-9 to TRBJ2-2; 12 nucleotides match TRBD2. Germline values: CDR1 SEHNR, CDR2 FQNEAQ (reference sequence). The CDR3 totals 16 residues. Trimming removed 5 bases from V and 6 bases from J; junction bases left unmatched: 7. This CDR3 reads CASSHPSGGASGELFF. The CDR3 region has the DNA TGTGCCAGCAGCCACCCTAGCGGGGGGGCCTCCGGGGAGCTGTTTTTT.

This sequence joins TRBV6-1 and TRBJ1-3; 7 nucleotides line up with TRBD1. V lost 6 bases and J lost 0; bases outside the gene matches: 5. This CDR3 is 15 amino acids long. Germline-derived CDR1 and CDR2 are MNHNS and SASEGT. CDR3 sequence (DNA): TGTGCCAGCAGCTGGGACAGCAGCTCTGGAAACACCATATATTTT. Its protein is CASSWDSSSGNTIYF.

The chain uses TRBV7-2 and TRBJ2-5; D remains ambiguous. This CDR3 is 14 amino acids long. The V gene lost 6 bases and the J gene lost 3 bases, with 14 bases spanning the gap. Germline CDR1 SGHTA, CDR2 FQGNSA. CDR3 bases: TGTGCCAGCAGACACCAGGTGGGGAAAGAGACCCAGTACTTC. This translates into CASRHQVGKETQYF.

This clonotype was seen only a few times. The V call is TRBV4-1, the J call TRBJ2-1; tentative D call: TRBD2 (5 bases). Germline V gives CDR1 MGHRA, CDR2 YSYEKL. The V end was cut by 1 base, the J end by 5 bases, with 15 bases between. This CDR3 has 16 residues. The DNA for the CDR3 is TGCGCCAGCAGCCAAGGGGTACAGCGGAAAGACAATGAGCAGTTCTTC. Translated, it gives CASSQGVQRKDNEQFF.

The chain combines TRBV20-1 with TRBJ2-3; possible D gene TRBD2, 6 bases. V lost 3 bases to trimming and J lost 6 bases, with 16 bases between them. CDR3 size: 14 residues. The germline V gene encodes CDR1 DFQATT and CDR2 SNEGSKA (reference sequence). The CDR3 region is CSASSQGGEDTQYF. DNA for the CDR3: TGCAGTGCTAGTAGCCAGGGAGGTGAGGATACGCAGTATTTT.

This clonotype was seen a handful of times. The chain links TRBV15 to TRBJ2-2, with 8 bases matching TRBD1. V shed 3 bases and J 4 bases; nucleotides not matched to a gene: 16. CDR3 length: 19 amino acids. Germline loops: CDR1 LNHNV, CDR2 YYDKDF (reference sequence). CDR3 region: CATSRRGQAREALTGELFF. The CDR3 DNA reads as TGTGCCACCAGCAGGAGGGGACAGGCCCGGGAAGCCCTCACCGGGGAGCTGTTTTTT.

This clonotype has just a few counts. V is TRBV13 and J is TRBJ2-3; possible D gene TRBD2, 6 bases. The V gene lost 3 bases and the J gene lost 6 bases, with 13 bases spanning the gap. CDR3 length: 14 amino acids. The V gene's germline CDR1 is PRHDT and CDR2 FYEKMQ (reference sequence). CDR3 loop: CASSFRAGSDTQYF. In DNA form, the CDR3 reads TGTGCCAGCAGCTTTCGGGCGGGGTCCGATACGCAGTATTTT.

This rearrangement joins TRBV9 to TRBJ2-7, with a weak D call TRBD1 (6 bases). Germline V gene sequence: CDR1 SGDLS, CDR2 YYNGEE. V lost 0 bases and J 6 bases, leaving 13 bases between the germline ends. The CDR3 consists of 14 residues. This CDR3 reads CASSVASLGGEQYF. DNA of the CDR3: TGTGCCAGCAGCGTAGCCAGTCTAGGGGGCGAGCAGTACTTC.

The DNA for the CDR3 is TGCGCCAGCAGCTTTACGGAAGAGACCCAGTACTTC. Its translation is CASSFTEETQYF. The chain carries TRBV5-1 and TRBJ2-5; D is undetermined. The CDR3 contains 12 residues. Germline CDR1 SGHRS, CDR2 YFSETQ. Deletions cut 2 bases from V and 3 bases from J, with 5 bases between.

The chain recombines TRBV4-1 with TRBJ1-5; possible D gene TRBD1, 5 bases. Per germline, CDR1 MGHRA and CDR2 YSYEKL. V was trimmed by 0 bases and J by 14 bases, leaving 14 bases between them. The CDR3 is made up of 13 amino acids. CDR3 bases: TGCGCCAGCAGCCAAGAACCCCAGGCGGGGGAGCATTTT. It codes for CASSQEPQAGEHF.

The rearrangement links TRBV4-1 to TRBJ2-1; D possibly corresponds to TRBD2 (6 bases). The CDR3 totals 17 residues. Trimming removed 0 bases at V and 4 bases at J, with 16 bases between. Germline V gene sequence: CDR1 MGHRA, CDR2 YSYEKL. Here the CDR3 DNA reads TGCGCCAGCAGCCAAGATCTCGGAGGGGTCATTTACAATGAGCAGTTCTTC. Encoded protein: CASSQDLGGVIYNEQFF.

Here the CDR3 reads CSVVPAAGTDTQYF. The CDR3 coding sequence is TGCAGCGTTGTTCCCGCAGCGGGCACAGATACGCAGTATTTT. The chain joins TRBV29-1 to TRBJ2-3; a weak D match, TRBD2 (5 bases). Trimming stripped 4 bases from V and 1 base from J, with 12 bases between. The CDR3 extends over 14 amino acids. Looked up from germline, CDR1 is SQVTM and CDR2 is ANQGSEA.

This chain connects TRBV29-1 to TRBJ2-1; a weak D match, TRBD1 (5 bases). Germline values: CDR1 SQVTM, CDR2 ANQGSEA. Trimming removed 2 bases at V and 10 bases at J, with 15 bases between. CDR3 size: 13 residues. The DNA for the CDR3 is TGCAGCGTTGAAAGGGGATCACTGGGGGAGCAGTTCTTC. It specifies CSVERGSLGEQFF.

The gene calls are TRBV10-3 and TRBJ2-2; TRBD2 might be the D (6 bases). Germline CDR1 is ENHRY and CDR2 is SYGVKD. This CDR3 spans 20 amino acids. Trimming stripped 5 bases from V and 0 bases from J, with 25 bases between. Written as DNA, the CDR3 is TGTGCCATCAGTCAATGGGGGGAATCGGGAGTAACGACGAACACCGGGGAGCTGTTTTTT. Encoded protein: CAISQWGESGVTTNTGELFF.

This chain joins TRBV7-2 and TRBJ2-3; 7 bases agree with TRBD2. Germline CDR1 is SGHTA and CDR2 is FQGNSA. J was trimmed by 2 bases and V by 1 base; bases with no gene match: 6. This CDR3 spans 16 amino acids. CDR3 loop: CASSLGIAGPTDTQYF. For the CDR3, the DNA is TGTGCCAGCAGCTTAGGTATAGCGGGCCCCACAGATACGCAGTATTTT.

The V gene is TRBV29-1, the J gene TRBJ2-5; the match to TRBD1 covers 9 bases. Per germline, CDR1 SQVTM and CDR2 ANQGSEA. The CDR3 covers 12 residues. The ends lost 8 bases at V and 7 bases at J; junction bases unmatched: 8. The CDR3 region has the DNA TGCAGCTCCTGGACAGGGGAGGTGACCCAGTACTTC. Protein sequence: CSSWTGEVTQYF.

CDR3 loop: CASKTTGGNSPLHF. The CDR3 nucleotides are TGTGCCAGCAAGACGACAGGGGGAAATTCACCCCTCCACTTT. V usage is TRBV12-3 or TRBV12-4 and J usage is TRBJ1-6; 9 bases are shared with TRBD1. This CDR3 region has 14 residues. The V and J ends lost 7 bases and 7 bases, in that order; junction bases with no gene match: 5.